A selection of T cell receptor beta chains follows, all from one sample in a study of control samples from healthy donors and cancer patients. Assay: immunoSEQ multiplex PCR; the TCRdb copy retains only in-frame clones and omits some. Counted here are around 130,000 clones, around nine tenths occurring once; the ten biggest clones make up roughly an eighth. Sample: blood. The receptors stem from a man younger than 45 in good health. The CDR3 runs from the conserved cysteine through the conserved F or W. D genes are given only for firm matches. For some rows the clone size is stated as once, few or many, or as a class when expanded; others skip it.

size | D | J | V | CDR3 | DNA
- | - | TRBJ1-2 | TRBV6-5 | CASSWGGADGYTF | TGTGCCAGCAGTTGGGGTGGGGCAGATGGCTACACCTTC
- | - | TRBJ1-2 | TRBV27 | CASSPDIRAGYTF | TGTGCCAGCAGTCCAGACATACGGGCTGGCTACACCTTC
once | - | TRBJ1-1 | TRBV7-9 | CASSPPMNRQNTEAFF | TGTGCCAGCAGCCCACCCATGAATCGGCAGAACACTGAAGCTTTCTTT
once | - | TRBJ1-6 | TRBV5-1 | CASSLAAQGGSPLHF | TGCGCCAGCAGCTTGGCGGCACAAGGTGGTTCACCCCTCCACTTT
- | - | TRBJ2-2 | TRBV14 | CASSQQVNANTGELFF | TGTGCCAGCAGCCAACAAGTAAACGCGAACACCGGGGAGCTGTTTTTT
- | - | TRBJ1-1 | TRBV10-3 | CAIAREDTEAFF | TGTGCCATCGCCAGGGAGGACACTGAAGCTTTCTTT
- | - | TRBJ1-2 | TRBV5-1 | CASSLDPGATNYGYTF | TGCGCCAGCAGCTTGGACCCAGGGGCCACTAACTATGGCTACACCTTC
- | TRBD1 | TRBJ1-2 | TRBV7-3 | CASSLNSQGTGEGYTF | TGTGCCAGCAGCTTAAACTCGCAGGGGACAGGGGAGGGCTACACCTTC
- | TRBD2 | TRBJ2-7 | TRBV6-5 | CASSSGAYEQYF | TGTGCCAGCAGTAGCGGGGCCTACGAGCAGTACTTC
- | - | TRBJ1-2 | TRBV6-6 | CASSPGTFANYGYTF | TGTGCCAGCAGCCCCGGGACCTTCGCTAACTATGGCTACACCTTC
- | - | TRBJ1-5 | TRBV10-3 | CAASPSNQPQHF | TGTGCCGCCTCCCCTAGCAATCAGCCCCAGCATTTT
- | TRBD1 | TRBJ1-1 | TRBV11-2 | CASSFSGTAKNTEAFF | TGTGCCAGCAGCTTTTCCGGGACAGCAAAGAACACTGAAGCTTTCTTT
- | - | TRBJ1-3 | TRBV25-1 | CASSARNSGNTIYF | TGTGCCAGCAGTGCCAGGAATTCTGGAAACACCATATATTTT
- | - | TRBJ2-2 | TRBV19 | CASKGLNTGELFF | TGTGCCAGTAAGGGGTTAAACACCGGGGAGCTGTTTTTT
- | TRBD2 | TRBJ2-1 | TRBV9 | CASSPLPGLAGGPVYNEQFF | TGTGCCAGCAGCCCACTACCGGGACTAGCGGGGGGGCCGGTCTACAATGAGCAGTTCTTC
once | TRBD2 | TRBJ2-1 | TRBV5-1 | CASSPTGGGNYEQFF | TGCGCCAGCAGCCCTACTGGCGGGGGTAACTATGAGCAGTTCTTC
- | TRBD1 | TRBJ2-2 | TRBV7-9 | CASSGTGIGNTGELFF | TGTGCCAGCAGCGGGACAGGGATCGGCAACACCGGGGAGCTGTTTTTT
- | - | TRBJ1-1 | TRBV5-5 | CASSLAWVLNTEAFF | TGTGCCAGCAGCTTGGCCTGGGTCTTAAACACTGAAGCTTTCTTT
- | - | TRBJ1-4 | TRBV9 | CASSEEARGEKLFF | TGTGCCAGCAGCGAGGAGGCCCGGGGTGAAAAACTGTTTTTT
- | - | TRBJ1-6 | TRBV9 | CASSPLAGSNSPLHF | TGTGCCAGCAGCCCACTGGCAGGGAGTAATTCACCCCTCCACTTT
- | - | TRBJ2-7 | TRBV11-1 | CASSRDRSEPRVEQYF | TGTGCCAGCAGCCGTGACAGATCCGAACCACGGGTCGAGCAGTACTTC
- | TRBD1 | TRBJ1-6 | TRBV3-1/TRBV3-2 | CASSQDIARDSSSPLHF | TGTGCCAGCAGCCAAGATATAGCCCGGGACAGCTCTTCACCCCTCCACTTT
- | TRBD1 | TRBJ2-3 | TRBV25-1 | CASRSTGYSTDTQYF | TGTGCCAGCAGGTCGACAGGGTATAGCACAGATACGCAGTATTTT
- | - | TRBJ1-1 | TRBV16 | CASSQSTVRTEAFF | TGTGCCAGCAGCCAATCCACAGTGAGAACTGAAGCTTTCTTT
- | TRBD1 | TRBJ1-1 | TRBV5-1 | CASSLVSGQARTEAFF | TGCGCCAGCAGCTTGGTCAGTGGACAGGCTCGGACTGAAGCTTTCTTT
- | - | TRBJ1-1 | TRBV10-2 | CASRGRASNTEAFF | TGCGCCAGCAGAGGGAGGGCTTCAAACACTGAAGCTTTCTTT
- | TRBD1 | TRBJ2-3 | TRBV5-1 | CASSFREFGTGDTQYF | TGCGCCAGCAGCTTTCGCGAGTTCGGGACAGGAGATACGCAGTATTTT
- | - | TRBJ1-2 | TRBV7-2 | CASTQSWGGRGYTF | TGTGCCAGCACCCAGAGTTGGGGGGGCAGGGGCTACACCTTC
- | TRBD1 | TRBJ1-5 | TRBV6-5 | CASSRTGFNQPQHF | TGTGCCAGCAGTCGGACAGGGTTTAATCAGCCCCAGCATTTT